These 3 T cell receptor beta chains were sequenced from one sample in a study of neurological immune-mediated disorders. MiXCR, applied by TCRdb to the 5' RACE reads, yields one record per CDR3 protein. Of tens of thousands of distinct CDR3 sequences detected, approximately 10% appear once; the ten largest clones hold around 1.8%. The sample comprised PBMCs. These receptors were collected from a man aged 35 to 55 in good health.

At least ten counts were recorded for this clonotype. J is TRBJ2-3 and V is TRBV29-1; D ambiguous. V was pared by 4 bases and J by 1 base, with 21 bases between. This CDR3 spans 17 amino acids. Germline assignment: CDR1 SQVTM and CDR2 ANQGSEA. CDR3 residues: CSVALRRPLRGTDTQYF. CDR3 nucleotide sequence: TGCAGCGTTGCTCTTAGACGACCCCTCCGCGGCACAGATACGCAGTATTTT.

The genes are TRBV24-1 and TRBJ2-1; 10 positions agree with TRBD2. Germline trimming cut 1 base from V and 11 bases from J; bases unmatched to any gene: 22. CDR1 KGHDR and CDR2 SFDVKD come from the germline V gene. The CDR3 length is 20 residues. The CDR3 region is CATSDFIVGSGRPRSLKQFF. CDR3 coding DNA: TGTGCCACCAGTGATTTTATCGTCGGTAGCGGGAGGCCACGATCTTTGAAGCAGTTCTTC.

There are many counts of this clonotype. The chain has TRBV10-3 and TRBJ2-4, with 7 bases fitting TRBD2. In germline, CDR1 is ENHRY, CDR2 SYGVKD. This CDR3 contains 12 residues. The J segment lost 15 bases and the V segment lost 0 bases, leaving 5 bases of the junction unmatched. CDR3 loop: CAISESEGGRYF. CDR3 bases: TGTGCCATCAGTGAGTCTGAGGGAGGGCGGTACTTC.